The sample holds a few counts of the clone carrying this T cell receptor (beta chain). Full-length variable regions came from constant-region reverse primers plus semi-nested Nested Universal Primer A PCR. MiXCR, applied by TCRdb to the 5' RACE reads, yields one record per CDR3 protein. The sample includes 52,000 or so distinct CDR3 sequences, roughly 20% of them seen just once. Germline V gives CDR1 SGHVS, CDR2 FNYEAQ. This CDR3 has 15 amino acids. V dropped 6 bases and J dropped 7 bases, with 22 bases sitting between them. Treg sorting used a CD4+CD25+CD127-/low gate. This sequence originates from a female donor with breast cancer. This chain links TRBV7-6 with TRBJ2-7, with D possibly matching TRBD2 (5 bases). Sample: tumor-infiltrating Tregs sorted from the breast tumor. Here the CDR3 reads CASSPSDTPRGEQYF. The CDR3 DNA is TGTGCCAGCAGTCCGTCCGACACCCCTCGAGGGGAGCAGTACTTC.